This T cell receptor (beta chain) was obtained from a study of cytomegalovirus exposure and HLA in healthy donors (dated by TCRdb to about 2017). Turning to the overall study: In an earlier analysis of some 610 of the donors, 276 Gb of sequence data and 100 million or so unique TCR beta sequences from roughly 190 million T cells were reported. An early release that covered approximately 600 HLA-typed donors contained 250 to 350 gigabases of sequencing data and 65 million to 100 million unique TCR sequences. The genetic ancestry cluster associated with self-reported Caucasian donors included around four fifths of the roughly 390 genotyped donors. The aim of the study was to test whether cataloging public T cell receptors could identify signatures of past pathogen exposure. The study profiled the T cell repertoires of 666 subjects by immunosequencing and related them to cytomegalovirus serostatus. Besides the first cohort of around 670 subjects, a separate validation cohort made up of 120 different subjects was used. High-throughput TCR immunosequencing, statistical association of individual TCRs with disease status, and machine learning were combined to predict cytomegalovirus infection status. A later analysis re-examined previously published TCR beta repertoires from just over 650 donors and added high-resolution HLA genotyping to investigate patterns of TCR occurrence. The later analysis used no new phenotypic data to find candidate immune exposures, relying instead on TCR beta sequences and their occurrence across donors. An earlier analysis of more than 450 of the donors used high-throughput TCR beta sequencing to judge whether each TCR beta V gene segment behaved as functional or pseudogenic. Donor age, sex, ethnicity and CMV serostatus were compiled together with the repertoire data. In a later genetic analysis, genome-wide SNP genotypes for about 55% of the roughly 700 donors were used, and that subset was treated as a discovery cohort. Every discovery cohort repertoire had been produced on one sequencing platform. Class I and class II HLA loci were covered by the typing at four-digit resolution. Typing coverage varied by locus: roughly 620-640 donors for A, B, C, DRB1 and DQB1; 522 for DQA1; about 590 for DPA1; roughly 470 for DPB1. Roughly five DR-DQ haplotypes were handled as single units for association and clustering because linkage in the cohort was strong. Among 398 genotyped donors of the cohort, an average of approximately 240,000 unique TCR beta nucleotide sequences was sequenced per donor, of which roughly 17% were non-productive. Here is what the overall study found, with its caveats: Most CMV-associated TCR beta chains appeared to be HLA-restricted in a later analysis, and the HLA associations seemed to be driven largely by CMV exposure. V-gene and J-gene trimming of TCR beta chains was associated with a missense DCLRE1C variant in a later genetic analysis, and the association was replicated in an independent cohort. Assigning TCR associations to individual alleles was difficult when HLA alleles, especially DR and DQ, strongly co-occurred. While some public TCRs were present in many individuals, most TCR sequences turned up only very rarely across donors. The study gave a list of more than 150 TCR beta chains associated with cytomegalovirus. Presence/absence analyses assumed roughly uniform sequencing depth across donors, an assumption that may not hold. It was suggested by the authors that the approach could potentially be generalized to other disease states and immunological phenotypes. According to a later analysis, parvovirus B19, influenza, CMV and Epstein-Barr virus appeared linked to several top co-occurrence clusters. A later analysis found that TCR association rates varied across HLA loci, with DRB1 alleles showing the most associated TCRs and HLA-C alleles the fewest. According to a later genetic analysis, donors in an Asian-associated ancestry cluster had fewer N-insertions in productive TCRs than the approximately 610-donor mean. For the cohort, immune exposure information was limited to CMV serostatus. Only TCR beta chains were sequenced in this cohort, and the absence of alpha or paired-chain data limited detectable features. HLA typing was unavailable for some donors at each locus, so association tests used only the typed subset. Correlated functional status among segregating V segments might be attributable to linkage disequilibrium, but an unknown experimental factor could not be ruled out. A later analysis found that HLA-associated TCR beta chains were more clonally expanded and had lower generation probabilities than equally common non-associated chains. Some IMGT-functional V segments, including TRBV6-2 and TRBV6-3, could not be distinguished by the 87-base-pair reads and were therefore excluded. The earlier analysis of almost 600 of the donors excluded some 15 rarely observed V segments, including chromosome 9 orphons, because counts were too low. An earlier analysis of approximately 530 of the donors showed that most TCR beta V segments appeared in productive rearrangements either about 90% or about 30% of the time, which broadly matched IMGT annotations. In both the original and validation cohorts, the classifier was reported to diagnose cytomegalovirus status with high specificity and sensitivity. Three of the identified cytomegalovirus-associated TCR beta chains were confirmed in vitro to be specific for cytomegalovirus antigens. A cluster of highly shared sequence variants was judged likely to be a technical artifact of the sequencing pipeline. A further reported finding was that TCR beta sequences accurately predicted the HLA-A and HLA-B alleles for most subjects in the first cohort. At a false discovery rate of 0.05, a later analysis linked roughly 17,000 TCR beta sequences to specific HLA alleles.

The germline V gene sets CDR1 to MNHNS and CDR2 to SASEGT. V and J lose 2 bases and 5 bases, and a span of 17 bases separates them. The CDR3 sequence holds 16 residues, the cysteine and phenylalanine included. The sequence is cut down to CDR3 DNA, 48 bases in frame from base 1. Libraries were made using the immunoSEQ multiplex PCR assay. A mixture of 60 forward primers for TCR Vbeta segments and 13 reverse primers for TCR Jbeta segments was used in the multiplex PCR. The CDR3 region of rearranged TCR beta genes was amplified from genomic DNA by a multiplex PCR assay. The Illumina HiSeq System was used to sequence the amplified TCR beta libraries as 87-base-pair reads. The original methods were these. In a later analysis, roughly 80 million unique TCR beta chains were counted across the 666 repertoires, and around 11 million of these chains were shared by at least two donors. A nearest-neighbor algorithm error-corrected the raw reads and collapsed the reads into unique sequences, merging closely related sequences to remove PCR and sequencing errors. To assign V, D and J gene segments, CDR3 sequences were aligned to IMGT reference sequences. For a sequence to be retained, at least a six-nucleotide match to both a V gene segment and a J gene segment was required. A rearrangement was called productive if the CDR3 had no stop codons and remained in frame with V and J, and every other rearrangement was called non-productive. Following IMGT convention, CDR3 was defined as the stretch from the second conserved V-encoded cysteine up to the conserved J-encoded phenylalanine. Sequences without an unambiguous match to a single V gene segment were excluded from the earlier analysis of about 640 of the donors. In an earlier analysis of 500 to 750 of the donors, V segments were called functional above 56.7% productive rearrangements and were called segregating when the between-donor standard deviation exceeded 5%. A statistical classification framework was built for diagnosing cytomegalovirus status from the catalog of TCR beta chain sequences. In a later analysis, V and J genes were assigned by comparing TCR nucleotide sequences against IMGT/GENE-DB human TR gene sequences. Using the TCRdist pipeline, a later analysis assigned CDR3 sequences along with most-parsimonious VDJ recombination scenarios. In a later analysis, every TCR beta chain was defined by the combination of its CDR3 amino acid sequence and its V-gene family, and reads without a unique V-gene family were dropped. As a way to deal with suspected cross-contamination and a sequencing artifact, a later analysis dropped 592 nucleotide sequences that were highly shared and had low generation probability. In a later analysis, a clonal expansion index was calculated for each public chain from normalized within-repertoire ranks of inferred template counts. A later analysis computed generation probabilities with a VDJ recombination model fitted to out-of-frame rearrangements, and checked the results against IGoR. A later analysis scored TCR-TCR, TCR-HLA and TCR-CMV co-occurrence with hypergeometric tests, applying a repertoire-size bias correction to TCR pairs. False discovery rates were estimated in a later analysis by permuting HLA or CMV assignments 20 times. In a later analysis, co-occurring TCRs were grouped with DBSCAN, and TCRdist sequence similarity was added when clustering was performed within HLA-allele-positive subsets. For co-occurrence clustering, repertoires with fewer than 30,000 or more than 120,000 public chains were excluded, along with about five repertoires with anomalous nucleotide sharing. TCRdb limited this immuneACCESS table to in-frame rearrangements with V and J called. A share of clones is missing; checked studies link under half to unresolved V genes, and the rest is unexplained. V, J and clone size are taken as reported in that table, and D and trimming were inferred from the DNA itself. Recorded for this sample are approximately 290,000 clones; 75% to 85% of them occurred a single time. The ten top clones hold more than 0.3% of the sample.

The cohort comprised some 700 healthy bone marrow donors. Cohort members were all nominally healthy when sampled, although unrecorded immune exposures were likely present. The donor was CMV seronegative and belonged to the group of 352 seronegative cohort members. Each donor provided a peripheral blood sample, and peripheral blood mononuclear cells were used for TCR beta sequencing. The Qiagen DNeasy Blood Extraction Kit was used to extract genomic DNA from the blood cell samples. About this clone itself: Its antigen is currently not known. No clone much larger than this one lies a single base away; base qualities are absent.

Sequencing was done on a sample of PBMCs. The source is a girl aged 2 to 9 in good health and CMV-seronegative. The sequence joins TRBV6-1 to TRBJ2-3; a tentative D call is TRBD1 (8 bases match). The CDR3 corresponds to CASSESPDREGDTQYF. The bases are TGTGCCAGCAGTGAAAGCCCGGACAGGGAGGGAGATACGCAGTATTTT.